This note documents a single T cell receptor beta chain sequence. Its antigen remains unidentified. Libraries were prepared by immunoSEQ multiplex PCR; TCRdb keeps only in-frame clonotypes and omits some of them. The sample contains 89,000 or so clones, roughly 80% of which appear only once. This specimen comes from a study of graft-versus-host responses after intestinal transplantation. Study-level points and caveats: Present in recipient marrow, GvH clones included some that appeared first in ileum or blood.

V was cut by 3 bases and J by 0 bases, with 6 bases left in between. CDR1 is MDHEN, CDR2 SYDVKM, per germline. This CDR3 comprises 13 residues. The chain couples TRBV28 to TRBJ2-7; no clear D. Sequenced here: unstimulated CD4+ T cells sorted from spleen or lymph node cells, sampled before intestinal transplant. The sequence was collected from a human donor who received an intestinal transplant. CDR3 DNA: TGTGCCAGCAGTTTGTACAGCTCCTACGAGCAGTACTTC. As protein: CASSLYSSYEQYF. Full variable domain (rest looked up from reference TRBV28 and TRBJ2-7): DVKVTQSSRYLVKRTGEKVFLECVQDMDHENMFWYRQDPGLGLRLIYFSYDVKMKEKGDIPEGYSVSREKKERFSLILESASTNQTSMYLCASSLYSSYEQYFGPGTRLTVT.